This T cell receptor beta chain was captured by sequencing in a study of beta chain features in type 1 diabetes. Study details: Examination spanned approximately 110 million sorted cells from all samples. Findings of the study overall: TCRB CDR3 length was moderately but significantly reduced in all four CD4+ subsets of Type 1 diabetes patients.

Every isolated RNA sample was fully reverse transcribed, so sequencing captured expressed TCRB transcripts. Data came from immunoSEQ multiplex PCR; TCRdb stores just in-frame clones and leaves some out. The table lists about 660,000 clones, about 14% of them singletons. This clone was recorded a few times. Its antigen is unknown. This CDR3 is also generated by other DNA sequences in the sample. Losses at the gene ends were 3 bases for V and 1 base for J; bases not matched to a gene: 2. The CDR3 covers 14 residues. CDR1 and CDR2 (germline): KGHSH, LQKENI. Sample: naive CD4+ T cells from blood. The gene calls are TRBV18 and TRBJ2-7; 8 bases match TRBD1. The sequence was obtained from a man younger than 35 with type 1 diabetes. Here the CDR3 reads CASSPRDRSYEQYF. Here the CDR3 DNA reads TGTGCCAGCTCACCCCGGGACAGGTCCTACGAGCAGTACTTC.